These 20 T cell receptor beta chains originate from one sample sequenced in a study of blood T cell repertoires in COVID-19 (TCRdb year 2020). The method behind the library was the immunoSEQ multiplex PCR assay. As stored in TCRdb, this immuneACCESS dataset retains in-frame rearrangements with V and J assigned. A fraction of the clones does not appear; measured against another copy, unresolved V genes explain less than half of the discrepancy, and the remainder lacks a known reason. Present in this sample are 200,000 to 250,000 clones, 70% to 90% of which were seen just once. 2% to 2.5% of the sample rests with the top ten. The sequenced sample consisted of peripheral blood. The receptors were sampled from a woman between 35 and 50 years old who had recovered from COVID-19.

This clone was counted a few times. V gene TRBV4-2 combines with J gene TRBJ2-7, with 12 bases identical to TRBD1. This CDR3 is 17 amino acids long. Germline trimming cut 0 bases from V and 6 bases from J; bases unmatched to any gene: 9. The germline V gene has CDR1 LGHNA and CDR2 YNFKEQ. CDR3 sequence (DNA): TGTGCCAGCAGCCAAGATCTTAGGGGACAGGGGGCGTTCGAGCAGTACTTC. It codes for CASSQDLRGQGAFEQYF.

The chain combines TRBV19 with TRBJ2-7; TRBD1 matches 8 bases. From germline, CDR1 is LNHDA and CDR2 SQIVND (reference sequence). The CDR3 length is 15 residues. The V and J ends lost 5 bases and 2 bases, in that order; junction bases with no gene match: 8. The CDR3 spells CASSPGTGGTYEQYF. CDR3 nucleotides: TGTGCCAGTAGTCCCGGGACAGGAGGGACCTACGAGCAGTACTTC.

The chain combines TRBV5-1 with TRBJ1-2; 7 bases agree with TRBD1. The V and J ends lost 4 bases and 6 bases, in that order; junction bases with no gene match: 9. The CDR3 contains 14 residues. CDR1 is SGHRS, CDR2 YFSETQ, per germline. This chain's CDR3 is CASSPKTGSDGYTF. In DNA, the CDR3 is TGCGCCAGCAGCCCTAAGACAGGGTCGGATGGCTACACCTTC.

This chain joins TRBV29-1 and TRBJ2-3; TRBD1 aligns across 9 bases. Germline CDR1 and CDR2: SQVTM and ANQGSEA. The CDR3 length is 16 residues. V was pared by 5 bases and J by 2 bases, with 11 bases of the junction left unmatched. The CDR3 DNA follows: TGCAGCGTTACGAACACCGGGACAGGGCTCACAGATACGCAGTATTTT. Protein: CSVTNTGTGLTDTQYF.

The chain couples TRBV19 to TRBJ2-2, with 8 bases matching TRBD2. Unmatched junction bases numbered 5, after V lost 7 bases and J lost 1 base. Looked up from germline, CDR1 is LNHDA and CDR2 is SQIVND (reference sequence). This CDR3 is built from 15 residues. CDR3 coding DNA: TGTGCCAGTACCAGCGGGAGTAGGAACACCGGGGAGCTGTTTTTT. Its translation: CASTSGSRNTGELFF.

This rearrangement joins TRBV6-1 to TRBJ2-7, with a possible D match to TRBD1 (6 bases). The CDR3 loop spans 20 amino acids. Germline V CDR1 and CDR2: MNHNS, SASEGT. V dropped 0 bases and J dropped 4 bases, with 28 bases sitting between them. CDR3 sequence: CASSEAEWVVRGKGVYEQYF. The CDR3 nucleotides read TGTGCCAGCAGTGAAGCAGAGTGGGTAGTCCGAGGGAAGGGGGTTTACGAGCAGTACTTC.

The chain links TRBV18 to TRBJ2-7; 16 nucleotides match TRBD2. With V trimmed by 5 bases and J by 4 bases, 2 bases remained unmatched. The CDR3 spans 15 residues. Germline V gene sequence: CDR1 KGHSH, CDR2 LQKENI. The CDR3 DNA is TGTGCCAGCTCATCGGGACTAGCGGGGGGGTACGAGCAGTACTTC. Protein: CASSSGLAGGYEQYF.

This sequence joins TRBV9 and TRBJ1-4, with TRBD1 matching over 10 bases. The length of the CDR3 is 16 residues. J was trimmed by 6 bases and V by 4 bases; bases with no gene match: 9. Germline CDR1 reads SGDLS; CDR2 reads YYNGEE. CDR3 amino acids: CASSKPGQGFYEKLFF. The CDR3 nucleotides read TGTGCCAGCAGCAAACCGGGACAGGGGTTTTATGAAAAACTGTTTTTT. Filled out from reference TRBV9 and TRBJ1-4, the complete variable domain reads DSGVTQTPKHLITATGQRVTLRCSPRSGDLSVYWYQQSLDQGLQFLIQYYNGEERAKGNILERFSAQQFPDLHSELNLSSLELGDSALYFCASSKPGQGFYEKLFFGSGTQLSVL.

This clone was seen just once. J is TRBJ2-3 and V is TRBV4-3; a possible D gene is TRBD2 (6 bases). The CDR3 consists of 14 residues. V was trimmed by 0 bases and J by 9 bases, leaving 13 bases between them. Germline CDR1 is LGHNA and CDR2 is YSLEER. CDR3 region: CASSQEGLRGTQYF. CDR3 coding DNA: TGCGCCAGCAGCCAAGAGGGTCTTCGGGGGACGCAGTATTTT.

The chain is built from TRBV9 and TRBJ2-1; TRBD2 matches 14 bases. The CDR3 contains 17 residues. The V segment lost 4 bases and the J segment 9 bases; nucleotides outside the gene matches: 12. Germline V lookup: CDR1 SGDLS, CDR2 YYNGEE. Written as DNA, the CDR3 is TGTGCCAGCAGCCCCCCCCTGGGGACTAGCGGGAGCAGTGAGCAGTTCTTC. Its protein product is CASSPPLGTSGSSEQFF.

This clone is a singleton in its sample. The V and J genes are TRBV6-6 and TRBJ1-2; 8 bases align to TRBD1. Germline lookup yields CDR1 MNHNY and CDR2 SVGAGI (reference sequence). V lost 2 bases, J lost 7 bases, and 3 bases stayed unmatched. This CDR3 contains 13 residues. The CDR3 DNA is TGTGCCAGCAGTTACACCGGGACAGGTGGCTACACCTTC. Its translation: CASSYTGTGGYTF.

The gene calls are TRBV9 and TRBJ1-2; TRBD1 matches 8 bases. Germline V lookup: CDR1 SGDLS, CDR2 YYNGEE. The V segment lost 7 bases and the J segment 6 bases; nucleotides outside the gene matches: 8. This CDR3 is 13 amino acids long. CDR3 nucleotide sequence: TGTGCCAGCGCCCAAGGACAGGGAAATGGCTACACCTTC. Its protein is CASAQGQGNGYTF.

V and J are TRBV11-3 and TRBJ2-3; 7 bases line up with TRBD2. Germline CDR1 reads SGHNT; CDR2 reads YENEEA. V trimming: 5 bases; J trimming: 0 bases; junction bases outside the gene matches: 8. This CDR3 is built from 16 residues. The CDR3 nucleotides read TGTGCCAGCAGCCTTATAGCGGGCTCTAGCACAGATACGCAGTATTTT. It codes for CASSLIAGSSTDTQYF. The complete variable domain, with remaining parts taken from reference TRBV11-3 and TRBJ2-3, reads EAGVVQSPRYKIIEKKQPVAFWCNPISGHNTLYWYLQNLGQGPELLIRYENEEAVDDSQLPKDRFSAERLKGVDSTLKIQPAELGDSAVYLCASSLIAGSSTDTQYFGPGTRLTVL.

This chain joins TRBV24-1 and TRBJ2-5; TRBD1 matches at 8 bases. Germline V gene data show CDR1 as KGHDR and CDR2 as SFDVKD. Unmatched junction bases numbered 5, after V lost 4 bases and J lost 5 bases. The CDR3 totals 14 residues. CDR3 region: CATSDQGAGETQYF. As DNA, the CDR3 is TGTGCCACCAGTGACCAGGGGGCGGGGGAGACCCAGTACTTC.

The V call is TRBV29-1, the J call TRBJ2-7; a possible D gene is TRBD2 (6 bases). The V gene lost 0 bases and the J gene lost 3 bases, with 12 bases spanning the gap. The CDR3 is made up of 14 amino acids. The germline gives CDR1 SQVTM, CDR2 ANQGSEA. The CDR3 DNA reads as TGCAGCGTTGAAGAAGACGGGGGAGGCTACGAGCAGTACTTC. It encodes CSVEEDGGGYEQYF.

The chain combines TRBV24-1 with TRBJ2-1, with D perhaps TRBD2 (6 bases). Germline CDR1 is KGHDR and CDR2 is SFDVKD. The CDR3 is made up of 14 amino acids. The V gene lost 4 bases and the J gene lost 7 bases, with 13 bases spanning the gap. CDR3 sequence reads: CATSDPGRTNEQFF. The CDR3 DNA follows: TGTGCCACCAGTGACCCAGGGAGGACTAATGAGCAGTTCTTC.

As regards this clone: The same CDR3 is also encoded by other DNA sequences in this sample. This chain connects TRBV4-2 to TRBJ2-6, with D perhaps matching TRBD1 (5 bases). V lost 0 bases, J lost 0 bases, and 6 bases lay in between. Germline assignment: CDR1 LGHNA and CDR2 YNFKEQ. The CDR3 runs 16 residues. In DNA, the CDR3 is TGTGCCAGCAGCCAAGATCAGGGCTCTGGGGCCAACGTCCTGACTTTC. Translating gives CASSQDQGSGANVLTF.

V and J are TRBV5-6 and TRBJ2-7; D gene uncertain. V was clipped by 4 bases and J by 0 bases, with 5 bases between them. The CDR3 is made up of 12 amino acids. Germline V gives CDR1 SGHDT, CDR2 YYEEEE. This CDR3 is CASSAGSYEQYF. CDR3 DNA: TGTGCCAGCAGCGCCGGCTCCTACGAGCAGTACTTC.

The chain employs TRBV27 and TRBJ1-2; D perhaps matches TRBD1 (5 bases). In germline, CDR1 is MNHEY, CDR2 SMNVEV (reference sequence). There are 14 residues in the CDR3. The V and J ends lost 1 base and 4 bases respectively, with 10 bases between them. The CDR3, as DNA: TGTGCCAGCAGTTTATATCCAGGGCTCTATGGCTACACCTTC. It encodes CASSLYPGLYGYTF.

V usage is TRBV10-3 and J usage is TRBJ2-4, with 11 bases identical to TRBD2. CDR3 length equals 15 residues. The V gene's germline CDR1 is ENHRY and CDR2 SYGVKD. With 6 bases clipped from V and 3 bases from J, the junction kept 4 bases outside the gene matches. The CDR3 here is CAISLAGGVKNIQYF. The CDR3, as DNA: TGTGCCATCAGCCTAGCGGGAGGAGTCAAAAACATTCAGTACTTC.